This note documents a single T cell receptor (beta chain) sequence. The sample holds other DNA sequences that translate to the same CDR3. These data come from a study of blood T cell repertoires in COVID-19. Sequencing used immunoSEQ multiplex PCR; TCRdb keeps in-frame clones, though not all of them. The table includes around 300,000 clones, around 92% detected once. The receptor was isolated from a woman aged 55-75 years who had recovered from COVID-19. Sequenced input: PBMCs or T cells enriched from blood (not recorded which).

CDR3 nucleotide sequence: TGCGCCAGCAGCCTTACTGGCTCTGGGGCCAACGTCCTGACTTTC. Residues: CASSLTGSGANVLTF. The chain links TRBV5-1 to TRBJ2-6; D remains ambiguous. This CDR3 is built from 15 residues. Germline assignment: CDR1 SGHRS and CDR2 YFSETQ. Trimming removed 4 bases at V and 0 bases at J, with 8 bases between.